One and the same sample provided the 27 T cell receptor beta chains below, sequenced in a study of cytomegalovirus exposure and HLA in healthy donors. The PCR made use of 60 Vbeta and 13 Jbeta primers. Using immunoSEQ multiplex PCR, the repertoire was profiled, and TCRdb retains in-frame clones only, with some absent. The table shows fewer than 70,000 clones, with more than 60% occurring only once. Material for sequencing was PBMCs. The receptors derive from a male donor in good health and CMV-seropositive.

This clone came up a few times. The chain is built from TRBV28 and TRBJ1-2; TRBD1 agrees at 11 bases. CDR3 length: 15 residues. Germline V gene sequence: CDR1 MDHEN, CDR2 SYDVKM. J gave up 4 bases and V 5 bases, and 6 bases lay outside the gene matches. The CDR3 DNA follows: TGTGCCAGCAGTGTTACTGGGACAGGGGGCTATGGCTACACCTTC. Translating gives CASSVTGTGGYGYTF.

V usage is TRBV5-6 and J usage is TRBJ2-1, with 14 positions matching TRBD2. The germline V gene encodes CDR1 SGHDT and CDR2 YYEEEE. V was pared by 2 bases and J by 8 bases, with 6 bases of the junction left unmatched. The CDR3 is made up of 16 amino acids. For the CDR3, the DNA is TGTGCCAGCAGCTTCGGGACTAGCGGGAGTATTGATGAGCAGTTCTTC. Protein sequence: CASSFGTSGSIDEQFF.

The chain employs TRBV6-5 and TRBJ1-4; D remains ambiguous. This CDR3 is 15 amino acids long. The V gene lost 2 bases and the J gene lost 8 bases, with 15 bases spanning the gap. Looked up from germline, CDR1 is MNHEY and CDR2 is SVGAGI. The CDR3 DNA sequence: TGTGCCAGCAGTTACGGGTCGTCCGTGAGGGAAAAACTGTTTTTT. This translates into CASSYGSSVREKLFF.

The chain has TRBV6-5 and TRBJ1-6, with TRBD1 as a possible D gene (5 bases). The CDR3 loop spans 16 amino acids. CDR1 MNHEY and CDR2 SVGAGI come from the germline V gene. The V and J ends lost 0 bases and 5 bases respectively, with 11 bases between them. The CDR3 is CASSYSTGVDNSPLHF. As DNA, the CDR3 is TGTGCCAGCAGTTACTCGACGGGGGTGGATAATTCACCCCTCCACTTT.

Only one count was recorded for this clone. The chain recombines TRBV7-2 with TRBJ1-1; D gene ambiguous. Germline CDR1 SGHTA, CDR2 FQGNSA. Trimming took 5 bases from V and 6 from J, leaving 19 bases between them. The CDR3 totals 15 residues. The CDR3 coding sequence is TGTGCCAGCAGCGCAAAGGCGGTTAGATCCGCTGAAGCTTTCTTT. Amino acid sequence: CASSAKAVRSAEAFF.

The chain links TRBV19 to TRBJ1-5, with TRBD1 matching 7 bases. With 7 bases clipped from V and 7 bases from J, the junction kept 7 bases outside the gene matches. This CDR3 is built from 13 residues. The germline gives CDR1 LNHDA, CDR2 SQIVND (reference sequence). The CDR3 DNA sequence: TGTGCCAGTAACCGACAGGGCGGACAGCCCCAGCATTTT. Translating it yields CASNRQGGQPQHF.

The V gene is TRBV5-1, the J gene TRBJ2-7, with D perhaps matching TRBD1 (5 bases). The germline V gene has CDR1 SGHRS and CDR2 YFSETQ. This CDR3 has 14 amino acids. The V end was cut by 4 bases, the J end by 0 bases, with 11 bases between. CDR3 amino acids: CASSAPGHSYEQYF. The DNA for the CDR3 is TGCGCCAGCAGCGCTCCAGGACACTCCTACGAGCAGTACTTC.

The chain is built from TRBV30 and TRBJ1-1; the D gene is possibly TRBD1 (6 bases). The V gene lost 5 bases and the J gene lost 5 bases, with 15 bases spanning the gap. Germline lookup yields CDR1 GTSNPN and CDR2 SVGIG (reference sequence). This CDR3 is built from 13 residues. The CDR3 DNA reads as TGTGCCTGGTTAAAGGGGGGGAGGACTGAAGCTTTCTTT. Translating gives CAWLKGGRTEAFF.

The rearrangement joins TRBV6-1 to TRBJ1-1; a possible D gene is TRBD1 (6 bases). Looked up from germline, CDR1 is MNHNS and CDR2 is SASEGT. Trimming left V 6 bases short and J 8 bases short, with 10 bases between. This CDR3 spans 11 amino acids. CDR3 residues: CASRQTGEAFF. DNA for the CDR3: TGTGCCAGCAGGCAAACAGGGGAAGCTTTCTTT.

The V and J genes are TRBV9 and TRBJ1-2, with no clear D. This CDR3 is 14 amino acids long. Trimming shortened V by 4 bases and J by 4 bases, and 14 bases separated the two germline ends. CDR1 is SGDLS, CDR2 YYNGEE, per germline. The CDR3 is CASSQDPAGYGYTF. DNA of the CDR3: TGTGCCAGCAGCCAAGATCCGGCAGGCTATGGCTACACCTTC.

The gene calls are TRBV2 and TRBJ2-1, with a tentative D call TRBD2 (6 bases). The V end was cut by 7 bases, the J end by 14 bases, with 12 bases between. The germline gives CDR1 SNHLY, CDR2 FYNNEI. The CDR3 has 10 residues. CDR3 residues: CASNFGGEFF. The CDR3 DNA reads as TGTGCCAGCAACTTCGGGGGAGAGTTCTTC.

This chain connects TRBV6-6 to TRBJ2-1; 9 nucleotides agree with TRBD1. After removal of 6 bases from V and 7 bases from J, the junction contained 7 bases not matched to a gene. Germline CDR1 is MNHNY and CDR2 is SVGAGI (reference sequence). CDR3 length: 14 amino acids. This chain's CDR3 is CASSLGQGRNEQFF. The CDR3 nucleotides are TGTGCCAGCAGCCTCGGACAGGGGAGGAATGAGCAGTTCTTC.

V and J are TRBV23-1 and TRBJ1-4, with D possibly TRBD1 on 6 matching bases. TRBV23-1 is an ORF for which the function is uncertain. V was cut by 6 bases and J by 2 bases, with 10 bases left in between. The CDR3 runs to 14 residues. The CDR3 protein is CASSSGVTNEKLFF. CDR3 bases: TGCGCCAGCAGCTCAGGGGTCACTAATGAAAAACTGTTTTTT.

The chain employs TRBV9 and TRBJ2-7; perhaps TRBD1 as D (6 bases). CDR1 and CDR2 from the germline V gene are SGDLS and YYNGEE. This CDR3 has 14 amino acids. With 3 bases removed from V and 1 base from J, the gap between germline ends came to 11 bases. CDR3 nucleotides: TGTGCCAGCAGCGCCGGACAGTTTTCCTACGAGCAGTACTTC. Its protein product is CASSAGQFSYEQYF.

In its sample, this clone was seen once. The rearrangement links TRBV5-1 to TRBJ1-3; 11 bases line up with TRBD1. The CDR3 contains 16 residues. The germline gives CDR1 SGHRS, CDR2 YFSETQ. V shed 1 base and J 2 bases; nucleotides not matched to a gene: 2. DNA for the CDR3: TGCGCCAGCAGCTTGAGGGGACAGGGGGCTGGAAACACCATATATTTT. It yields the protein CASSLRGQGAGNTIYF.

This chain uses TRBV6-6 with TRBJ2-7; unclear D gene. The germline V and J ends were trimmed by 0 bases and 1 base, with 7 bases remaining between them. The CDR3 sequence is 14 residues long. Germline values: CDR1 MNHNY, CDR2 SVGAGI (reference sequence). CDR3 bases: TGTGCCAGCAGTTACTCGTTGGAGTCCTACGAGCAGTACTTC. Protein sequence: CASSYSLESYEQYF.

The table lists this clone with a few counts. This chain joins TRBV7-9 and TRBJ2-5; 7 bases align to TRBD1. This CDR3 contains 14 residues. CDR1 and CDR2 from the germline V gene are SEHNR and FQNEAQ (reference sequence). J gave up 5 bases and V 3 bases, and 6 bases lay outside the gene matches. The CDR3 DNA reads as TGTGCCAGCAGCTTTAACAGGGGACAGGAGACCCAGTACTTC. Translation gives CASSFNRGQETQYF.

The chain couples TRBV4-2 to TRBJ2-1; D call uncertain. Germline CDR1 is LGHNA and CDR2 is YNFKEQ. The CDR3 contains 18 residues. Trimming removed 0 bases from V and 5 bases from J, with 20 bases in between. DNA for the CDR3: TGTGCCAGCAGCCAAGATCTAGTGCTGTCGCGCGGAAACAATGAGCAGTTCTTC. It translates to CASSQDLVLSRGNNEQFF.

V is TRBV19 and J is TRBJ2-7, with 10 bases matching TRBD2. Germline V gene data show CDR1 as LNHDA and CDR2 as SQIVND (reference sequence). The CDR3 is 14 residues long. Trimming cost V 5 bases and J 6 bases; bases outside gene matches: 7. CDR3 residues: CASSGASGGCEQYF. Here the CDR3 DNA reads TGTGCCAGTAGTGGGGCTAGCGGGGGATGCGAGCAGTACTTC.

This clone has only a few counts. The V and J genes are TRBV7-2 and TRBJ2-3; the match to TRBD1 covers 8 bases. CDR1 is SGHTA and CDR2 is FQGNSA in the germline V gene. This CDR3 has 13 residues. V shed 5 bases and J 6 bases; nucleotides not matched to a gene: 4. CDR3 in DNA: TGTGCCAGCAGCCGGGACAGGATGGATACGCAGTATTTT. This codes for CASSRDRMDTQYF. Filled out from reference TRBV7-2 and TRBJ2-3, the complete variable domain reads GAGVSQSPSNKVTEKGKDVELRCDPISGHTALYWYRQSLGQGLEFLIYFQGNSAPDKSGLPSDRFSAERTGGSVSTLTIQRTQQEDSAVYLCASSRDRMDTQYFGPGTRLTVL.

This clone was counted between two and nine times. J is TRBJ2-3 and V is TRBV6-4; 8 bases align to TRBD2. Germline CDR1 and CDR2: MRHNA and SNTAGT. This CDR3 has 15 residues. V trimming: 4 bases; J trimming: 0 bases; junction bases outside the gene matches: 3. CDR3 sequence reads: CASSAGTRSTDTQYF. Written as DNA, the CDR3 is TGTGCCAGCAGTGCCGGGACTAGGAGCACAGATACGCAGTATTTT.

The rearrangement joins TRBV7-2 to TRBJ2-2, with D possibly matching TRBD2 (5 bases). There are 16 residues in the CDR3. In germline, CDR1 is SGHTA, CDR2 FQGNSA. V dropped 5 bases and J dropped 1 base, with 14 bases sitting between them. CDR3 sequence (DNA): TGTGCCAGCAGCCCTATGGACTCGATGAACACCGGGGAGCTGTTTTTT. It yields the protein CASSPMDSMNTGELFF.

The rearrangement uses TRBV5-1 and TRBJ2-7; TRBD1 agrees at 8 bases. CDR1 and CDR2 from the germline V gene are SGHRS and YFSETQ. This CDR3 is built from 15 residues. The V segment lost 2 bases and the J segment 3 bases; nucleotides outside the gene matches: 7. CDR3 coding DNA: TGCGCCAGCAGCTTTAATACAGGGGGGATCTACGAGCAGTACTTC. Translating gives CASSFNTGGIYEQYF. The full variable domain, with the rest looked up from reference TRBV5-1 and TRBJ2-7, is KAGVTQTPRYLIKTRGQQVTLSCSPISGHRSVSWYQQTPGQGLQFLFEYFSETQRNKGNFPGRFSGRQFSNSRSEMNVSTLELGDSALYLCASSFNTGGIYEQYFGPGTRLTVT.

This chain uses TRBV5-6 with TRBJ2-1; 16 bases fit TRBD2. This CDR3 is 18 amino acids long. Germline CDR1 SGHDT, CDR2 YYEEEE. V lost 3 bases and J lost 1; bases outside the gene matches: 4. This chain's CDR3 is CASSWGLAGGRSYNEQFF. The CDR3, as DNA: TGTGCCAGCAGCTGGGGACTAGCGGGGGGGCGATCCTACAATGAGCAGTTCTTC. The full variable domain, its missing parts supplied by reference TRBV5-6 and TRBJ2-1, is DAGVTQSPTHLIKTRGQQVTLRCSPKSGHDTVSWYQQALGQGPQFIFQYYEEEERQRGNFPDRFSGHQFPNYSSELNVNALLLGDSALYLCASSWGLAGGRSYNEQFFGPGTRLTVL.

The chain carries TRBV6-4 and TRBJ2-3, with 11 bases matching TRBD2. The V gene's germline CDR1 is MRHNA and CDR2 SNTAGT. Trimming at V came to 0 bases and at J to 4 bases, leaving 3 bases not matched to a gene. The length of the CDR3 is 16 residues. The CDR3 coding sequence is TGTGCCAGCAGTGACTCGGCTAGCGGGAGGCCAGATACGCAGTATTTT. Protein product: CASSDSASGRPDTQYF.

The J gene is TRBJ1-2, the V gene TRBV9; 9 bases align to TRBD1. Germline V gene sequence: CDR1 SGDLS, CDR2 YYNGEE. CDR3 length: 14 amino acids. V was clipped by 6 bases and J by 2 bases; unmatched bases: 5. The CDR3 region has the DNA TGTGCCAGCATCACGGACAGGGGAAACTATGGCTACACCTTC. Protein: CASITDRGNYGYTF.

The V and J genes are TRBV28 and TRBJ1-2, with 7 nucleotides matching TRBD1. J lost 3 bases, V lost 6 bases, and 10 bases had no gene match. The CDR3 spans 15 residues. Germline V gives CDR1 MDHEN, CDR2 SYDVKM. CDR3 amino acids: CASSLYLGTDYGYTF. DNA for the CDR3: TGTGCCAGCAGCCTGTACCTGGGGACAGACTATGGCTACACCTTC.